This TCR beta chain was profiled in a study of T cell changes during pregnancy in multiple sclerosis. Losses at the gene ends were 5 bases for V and 4 bases for J; bases not matched to a gene: 8. This CDR3 comprises 15 residues. Per the germline V gene, CDR1 is SGHRS and CDR2 is YFSETQ. Some clones are missing from TCRdb's copy, which holds only in-frame ones; the method was immunoSEQ multiplex PCR. The sample records about 110,000 clones, just over 90% being singletons. Sample: peripheral blood, taken after pregnancy. The TCR was taken from a female donor with multiple sclerosis, enrolled in a pregnancy study. The chain carries TRBV5-1 and TRBJ1-2; 10 bases match TRBD1. The CDR3 region is CASRRDRGLGYGYTF. CDR3 DNA: TGCGCCAGCAGACGGGACAGGGGATTGGGCTATGGCTACACCTTC.